A selection of T cell receptor beta chains follows, all from one sample in a study of blood T cell repertoires in COVID-19. Generated by immunoSEQ multiplex PCR, the TCRdb table keeps only in-frame clones and is missing some. The sample carries under 200,000 clones, around 87% recorded once. Specimen: peripheral blood. The source of these receptors is a man aged 55 to 70 with COVID-19, enrolled during active disease. The CDR3 runs from the conserved cysteine through the conserved F or W. The D gene is left open where the match is weak. Clone size is not always given. Where it is, it says once, few, many or a class for expanded clones.

D gene	J gene	CDR3 length	clone size	V gene	CDR3 DNA	CDR3 protein
TRBD1	TRBJ1-2	14	NA	TRBV6-5	TGTGCCAGCAGGTTTACAGGGGGACGGTATGGCTACACCTTC	CASRFTGGRYGYTF
TRBD2	TRBJ2-1	15	few	TRBV29-1	TGCAGCGTGGGACTAGCGGGAGGATCCTACAATGAGCAGTTCTTC	CSVGLAGGSYNEQFF
NA	TRBJ1-5	15	NA	TRBV18	TGTGCCAGCTCACCATCCAACAGGGACAATCAGCCCCAGCATTTT	CASSPSNRDNQPQHF
NA	TRBJ2-2	16	NA	TRBV5-1	TGCGCCAGCAGCTTACGGGACATAACGAACACCGGGGAGCTGTTTTTT	CASSLRDITNTGELFF
NA	TRBJ1-3	16	NA	TRBV7-6	TGTGCCAGCAGCTGGGGGGGCCCACCGTCTGGAAACACCATATATTTT	CASSWGGPPSGNTIYF
TRBD1	TRBJ1-1	13	NA	TRBV18	TGTGCCAGCTCACCTGGGACAGGGGGTATAGCTTTCTTT	CASSPGTGGIAFF
TRBD2	TRBJ2-2	14	NA	TRBV6-5	TGTGCCATTAGCGGGGGGGCGAATACCGGGGAGCTGTTTTTT	CAISGGANTGELFF
NA	TRBJ1-3	15	NA	TRBV10-3	TGTGCCATCAGTGACTTCGGGACAATTGGAAACACCATATATTTT	CAISDFGTIGNTIYF
NA	TRBJ2-7	13	NA	TRBV2	TGTGCCAGCAGTGTAGGGGAAAAGTACGAGCAGTACTTC	CASSVGEKYEQYF
NA	TRBJ1-1	13	NA	TRBV29-1	TGCAGCGGATGGACGACAGACAACACTGAAGCTTTCTTT	CSGWTTDNTEAFF
NA	TRBJ2-3	16	once	TRBV15	TGTGCCACCAGCAGAGATCAGGACTTACGCACAGATACGCAGTATTTT	CATSRDQDLRTDTQYF
TRBD1	TRBJ2-3	16	NA	TRBV28	TGTGCCAGCAGTTTGCCTTTGACAGGGAAGACAGATACGCAGTATTTT	CASSLPLTGKTDTQYF
TRBD1	TRBJ2-1	15	NA	TRBV30	TGTGCCTGGAGTCGAGGGACAGGGAGTTTGAATGAGCAGTTCTTC	CAWSRGTGSLNEQFF
TRBD2	TRBJ2-3	16	few	TRBV7-2	TGTGCCAGCAGCTTCCTAGCGGGGGGGGGCACAGATACGCAGTATTTT	CASSFLAGGGTDTQYF
TRBD1	TRBJ2-3	15	NA	TRBV10-2	TGCGCCAGTACTCCCGGGACAGGGGGTTCAGATACGCAGTATTTT	CASTPGTGGSDTQYF
NA	TRBJ2-7	16	NA	TRBV5-6	TGTGCCAGCAGCCCCGCGAGGAGTAGGGGAACCTACGAGCAGTACTTC	CASSPARSRGTYEQYF
TRBD2	TRBJ2-5	15	once	TRBV18	TGTGCCAGCTCACCTCTGGGAGGGGTTGTGGAGACCCAGTACTTC	CASSPLGGVVETQYF
TRBD2	TRBJ2-1	15	NA	TRBV5-1	TGCGCCAGCAGCTTGGGGGACTATGCTAGAGATGAGCAGTTCTTC	CASSLGDYARDEQFF
NA	TRBJ1-4	14	NA	TRBV18	TGTGCCAGCTCACACGGCCCGGGTGGTGAAAAACTGTTTTTT	CASSHGPGGEKLFF
TRBD2	TRBJ2-5	16	NA	TRBV9	TGTGCCAGCAGCGTAGAGACTTTGGGAGGACTAGCGACCCAGTACTTC	CASSVETLGGLATQYF
TRBD1	TRBJ1-4	18	NA	TRBV18	TGTGCCAGCTCACCATTTTCAGGACAGGGTCGATTAAGTGAAAAACTGTTTTTT	CASSPFSGQGRLSEKLFF
NA	TRBJ2-1	12	NA	TRBV5-1	TGCGCCAGCAGCTCAGAAATCAATGAGCAGTTCTTC	CASSSEINEQFF